This T cell receptor beta chain was recovered during a study of T cells and Merkel cell carcinoma outcomes. Overall study findings and caveats: Repertoire plus T-cell density reportedly predicted Merkel cell carcinoma outcomes.

Only in-frame clones appear in the TCRdb table, and some are missing; sequencing was by immunoSEQ multiplex PCR. This table holds roughly 4,200 clones, over 90% found once. The count of this clone is one. The antigen is undetermined. This CDR3 has 16 amino acids. V shed 10 bases and J 4 bases; nucleotides not matched to a gene: 13. Per germline, CDR1 LNHDA and CDR2 SQIVND (reference sequence). Source material: tumor tissue from Merkel cell carcinoma. This chain joins TRBV19 and TRBJ2-1; 10 bases line up with TRBD2. The TCR originated in a human donor with Merkel cell carcinoma. Here the CDR3 DNA reads TGTGCCACCAGCGCCTTTACTAGCGGGATGTACAATGAGCAGTTCTTC. Amino acids: CATSAFTSGMYNEQFF.